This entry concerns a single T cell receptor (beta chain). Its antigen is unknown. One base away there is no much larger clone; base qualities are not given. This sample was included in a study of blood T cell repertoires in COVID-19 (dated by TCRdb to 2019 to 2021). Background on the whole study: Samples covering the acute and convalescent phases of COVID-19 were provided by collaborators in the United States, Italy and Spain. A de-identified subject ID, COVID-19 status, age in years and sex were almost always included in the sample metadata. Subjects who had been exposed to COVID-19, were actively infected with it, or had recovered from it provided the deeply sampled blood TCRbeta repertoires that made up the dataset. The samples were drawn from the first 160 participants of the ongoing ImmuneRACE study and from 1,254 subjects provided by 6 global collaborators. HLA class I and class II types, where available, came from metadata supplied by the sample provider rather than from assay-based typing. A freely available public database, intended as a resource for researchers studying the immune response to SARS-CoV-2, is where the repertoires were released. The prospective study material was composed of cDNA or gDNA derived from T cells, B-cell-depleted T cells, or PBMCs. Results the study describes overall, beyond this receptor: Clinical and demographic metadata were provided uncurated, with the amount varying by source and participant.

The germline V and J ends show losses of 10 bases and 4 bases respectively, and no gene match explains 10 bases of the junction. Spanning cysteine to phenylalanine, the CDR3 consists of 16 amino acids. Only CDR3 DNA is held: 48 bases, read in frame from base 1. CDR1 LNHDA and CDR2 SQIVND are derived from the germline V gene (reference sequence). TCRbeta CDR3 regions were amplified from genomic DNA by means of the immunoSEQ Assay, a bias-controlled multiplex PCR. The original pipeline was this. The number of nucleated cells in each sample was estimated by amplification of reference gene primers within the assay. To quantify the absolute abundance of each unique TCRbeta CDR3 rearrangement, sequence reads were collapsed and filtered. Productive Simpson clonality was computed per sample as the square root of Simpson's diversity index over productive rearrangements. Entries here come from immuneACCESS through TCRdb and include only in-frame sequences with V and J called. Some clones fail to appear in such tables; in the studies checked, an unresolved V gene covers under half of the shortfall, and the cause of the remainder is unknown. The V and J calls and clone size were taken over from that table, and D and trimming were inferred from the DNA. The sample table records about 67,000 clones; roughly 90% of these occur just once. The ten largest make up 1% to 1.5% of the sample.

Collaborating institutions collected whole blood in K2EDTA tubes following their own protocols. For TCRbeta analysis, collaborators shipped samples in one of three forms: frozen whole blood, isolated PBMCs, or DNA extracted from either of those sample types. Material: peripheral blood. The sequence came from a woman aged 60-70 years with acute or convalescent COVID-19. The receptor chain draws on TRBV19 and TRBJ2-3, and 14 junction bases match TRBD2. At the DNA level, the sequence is TGTGCCACGAGGACTAGCGGGAGGTCCGACGCAGATACGCAGTATTTT. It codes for CATRTSGRSDADTQYF.